This record concerns one T cell receptor (beta chain) sequence. The data are from a study of T cell responses to AZD1222 COVID-19 vaccine. The table came from immunoSEQ multiplex PCR; TCRdb's copy has only in-frame clones and leaves some out. The sample records about 180,000 clones, about 93% being singletons. The sequenced sample was peripheral blood, obtained 28 days after the second dose of the MenACWY control vaccine. The clonotype was recovered from an adult who received the MenACWY meningococcal vaccine as a control.

DNA for the CDR3: TGCGCCAGCAGCACGGACGGGACTCCCAGCACAGATACGCAGTATTTT. As protein: CASSTDGTPSTDTQYF. V gene TRBV5-1 combines with J gene TRBJ2-3; a weak D match, TRBD2 (6 bases). The CDR3 has 16 residues. Germline V gene lookup returns CDR1 SGHRS and CDR2 YFSETQ. V was shortened by 4 bases and J by 0 bases, with 15 bases between the two germline ends.